This T cell receptor beta chain was observed in a study of CXCR3-negative and CXCR3-positive naive CD8 T cells. Regarding the study as a whole: TRBV-TRBJ usage was similar across naive CXCR3 subsets but distinct in memory cells. For CXCR3-positive naive cells, TRB CDR3s were more hydrophobic than those of CXCR3-negative naive cells. Comparably high diversity marked both naive subsets, whereas memory CD8+ cells had much lower diversity.

Via 5' RACE with UMI labels, TRB cDNA libraries were prepared. One entry per CDR3 protein, without DNA, is what TCRdb gives after re-calling the 5' RACE reads. The table for this sample gives about 3,100 distinct CDR3 sequences. The CDR3 sequence is 11 residues long. CDR1 is SQVTM and CDR2 is ANQGSEA in the germline V gene. Triplicate sorts of 300,000 cells per CD8+ subset. Cells classed as naive CD8+ T cells were CD45RO-CCR7+CD27+CD95-. Regarding this clonotype: Its specificity is unknown.

The receptor comes from a human donor in good health. Some clones in this sample may be carry-over from other donors' samples. The gene calls are TRBV29-1 and TRBJ1-2. The sequencing input was naive CXCR3+ CD8+ T cells from blood. Indicated subset: CD45RO-CCR7+CD27+CD95- naive CD8+ T cells expressing CXCR3 (TNR3+). CDR3 loop: CSALVSYGYTF.